The following is a TCR beta chain sequence with its context. Its antigen remains unknown. This record belongs to a study of cytomegalovirus exposure and HLA in healthy donors. Overall study results and limits: Published work reported that the classifier diagnosed cytomegalovirus status with high specificity and sensitivity.

The PCR employed 60 Vbeta primers together with 13 Jbeta primers. Profiling relied on immunoSEQ multiplex PCR, and the TCRdb table lists in-frame clones only, not all of them. This table has fewer than 300,000 clones, about nine tenths appearing once. The germline gives CDR1 SEHNR, CDR2 FQNEAQ (reference sequence). The CDR3 has 17 residues. V shed 6 bases and J 4 bases; nucleotides not matched to a gene: 10. The material sequenced was PBMCs. The chain recombines TRBV7-9 with TRBJ2-1; 12 positions match TRBD2. The TCR was taken from a man aged 35-49 years in good health and CMV-seropositive. CDR3 protein: CASRPLSSGRAYNEQFF. Here the CDR3 DNA reads TGTGCCAGCAGACCACTCTCTAGCGGGAGGGCGTACAATGAGCAGTTCTTC.